This entry lists 20 T cell receptor beta chains sequenced from one sample in a study of molecular identifiers for immune sequencing clone quantification listed by TCRdb under 2018. Library prep was done by PCR. This sample was sequenced with a NextSeq 500. The public reads were run again by TCRdb, first through fastp at Q25 and then through MiXCR, and only productive beta chains were kept. Identical CDR3 proteins give one entry, which carries the most common genes and DNA. A total of 460,000 or so distinct CDR3 sequences appear in this sample, about 25% of them only once. The ten largest clones capture 0.76% of the sample. The sequencing input was naive CD8+ T cells from blood, with Jurkat cell RNA spiked in. The cell subset or site label, as the study defines it: FACS-sorted CD8+CD4-CCR7+CD45RA+ naive T cells. These receptors all come from a human donor in good health. Some libraries in this study had Jurkat cell RNA spiked in.

This clonotype was recorded once. Possible read error: a much larger clone is one base away. This CDR3 fails to terminate in the conserved phenylalanine or tryptophan, so it likely reflects a read error. V usage is TRBV6-1 and J usage is TRBJ2-1; D is unresolved. Germline CDR1 MNHNS, CDR2 SASEGT. The CDR3 has 14 amino acids. With 7 bases removed from V and 8 bases from J, the gap between germline ends came to 18 bases. Here the CDR3 reads CASMKFGSPDEQFS. In DNA, the CDR3 is TGTGCCAGCATGAAGTTTGGTTCTCCCGATGAGCAGTTCTCC.

In its sample, this clonotype was seen a few times. The junction and the germline gene differ at one end; a read error may be behind it. The chain has TRBV19 and TRBJ1-2, with D unresolved. The germline V gene has CDR1 LNHDA and CDR2 SQIVND (reference sequence). The CDR3 is 13 residues long. CDR3 protein: CASSVDGNYGYTF. As DNA, the CDR3 is TGTGCCAGTAGTGTAGACGGGAACTATGGCTACACCTTC.

This clonotype has just a few counts. CDR3 loop: CASSYSETGGNQPQHF. The CDR3 bases are TGTGCCAGCAGTTACTCGGAGACAGGGGGGAATCAGCCCCAGCATTTT. The chain combines TRBV6-6 with TRBJ1-5; 9 positions match TRBD1. V shed 0 bases, J shed 4 bases, and the junction held 4 bases outside the gene matches. The CDR3 extends over 16 amino acids. CDR1 is MNHNY, CDR2 SVGAGI, per germline (reference sequence).

The CDR3 spells CASSQEPPGTNFGYEQYF. DNA for the CDR3: TGCGCCAGCAGCCAAGAGCCCCCCGGGACAAACTTCGGGTACGAGCAGTACTTC. V gene TRBV4-1 combines with J gene TRBJ2-7; TRBD1 is a possible D gene (6 bases). CDR1 and CDR2 from the germline V gene are MGHRA and YSYEKL. The CDR3 totals 18 residues. Trimming removed 0 bases at V and 4 bases at J, with 22 bases between.

This clonotype came up many times. The chain employs TRBV7-2 and TRBJ2-1, with D possibly TRBD2 on 7 matching bases. The germline V gene has CDR1 SGHTA and CDR2 FQGNSA. The CDR3 is made up of 15 amino acids. Trimming took off 4 bases at V and 1 base at J, with 11 bases between the two ends. The CDR3 DNA is TGTGCCAGCAGCTGGGGGGGGGCTTCCTACAATGAGCAGTTCTTC. Protein product: CASSWGGASYNEQFF.

J is TRBJ2-7 and V is TRBV27, with TRBD2 as a possible D gene (6 bases). Between the trimmed V and J ends, which lost 5 bases and 1 base, there was a span of 12 bases. Germline V gives CDR1 MNHEY, CDR2 SMNVEV (reference sequence). This CDR3 has 14 residues. CDR3 nucleotides: TGTGCCAGCAGTGGGAGGATGTCATCCTACGAGCAGTACTTC. Translation: CASSGRMSSYEQYF.

On this clonotype: One junction end disagrees with the germline gene, perhaps due to a read error. The chain employs TRBV19 and TRBJ1-6; D gene unclear. This CDR3 region has 12 residues. CDR1 and CDR2 (germline): LNHDA, SQIVND (reference sequence). The chain's CDR3 is CASSIGFSHLHF. DNA of the CDR3: TGTGCCAGTAGTATCGGATTTTCACACCTCCACTTT. The full variable domain, rest sourced from reference TRBV19 and TRBJ1-6, is DGGITQSPKYLFRKEGQNVTLSCEQNLNHDAMYWYRQDPGQGLRLIYYSQIVNDFQKGDIAEGYSVSREKKESFPLTVTSAQKNPTAFYLCASSIGFSHLHFGNGTRLTVT.

The chain employs TRBV7-6 and TRBJ2-2; D unresolved. From germline, CDR1 is SGHVS and CDR2 FNYEAQ. V lost 5 bases and J 6 bases, leaving 10 bases between the germline ends. The CDR3 consists of 13 residues. CDR3 bases: TGTGCCAGCAGCCCCCCGGCCCCCGGGGAGCTGTTTTTT. Its protein product is CASSPPAPGELFF.

The rearrangement uses TRBV6-2 or TRBV6-3 and TRBJ2-2; D not certain. The CDR3 runs to 14 residues. CDR1 and CDR2 (germline): MNHEY, SVGEGT. Deletions cut 4 bases from V and 4 bases from J, with 10 bases between. CDR3 DNA sequence: TGTGCCAGCAGTTTGATCGGCGGCACCGGGGAGCTGTTTTTT. Protein product: CASSLIGGTGELFF.

This clonotype was counted at least ten times. This chain connects TRBV6-5 to TRBJ2-3, with D perhaps being TRBD1 or TRBD2 (6 bases each). This CDR3 comprises 13 residues. V was shortened by 7 bases and J by 4 bases, with 12 bases between the two germline ends. CDR1 MNHEY and CDR2 SVGAGI come from the germline V gene. This CDR3 reads CASTKGGSDTQYF. In nucleotides, the CDR3 is TGTGCCAGCACCAAAGGGGGGTCAGATACGCAGTATTTT.

This clonotype was recorded many times. The V gene is TRBV28, the J gene TRBJ2-3; D unclear. Per the germline V gene, CDR1 is MDHEN and CDR2 is SYDVKM. The V gene lost 7 bases and the J gene lost 2 bases, with 22 bases spanning the gap. This CDR3 region has 17 residues. CDR3 nucleotides: TGTGCCAGCAAACCCCGCTCCGCAGCCTTAAACACAGATACGCAGTATTTT. Translating gives CASKPRSAALNTDTQYF.

Concerning this clonotype itself: It may be a read error: a sequence one base away is much more abundant. The chain employs TRBV13 and TRBJ2-7; D possibly corresponds to TRBD2 (5 bases). Trimming removed 4 bases from V and 6 bases from J, with 16 bases in between. Germline-derived CDR1 and CDR2 are PRHDT and FYEKMQ (reference sequence). The CDR3 consists of 14 residues. CDR3 DNA: TGTGCCAGCAGCTCGAGGACTGCCAACTGCGAGCAGTACTTC. Its protein product is CASSSRTANCEQYF.

This clonotype was found a few times. V and J are TRBV7-2 and TRBJ1-1, with D perhaps matching TRBD1 (6 bases). Germline-derived CDR1 and CDR2 are SGHTA and FQGNSA. This CDR3 is 13 amino acids long. The V end lost 4 bases, the J end lost 6 bases, and 12 bases lay between the germline ends. Here the CDR3 DNA reads TGTGCCAGCAGCTCCTGGGGGGCAGCTGAAGCTTTCTTT. It specifies CASSSWGAAEAFF.

The sample holds a few counts of this clonotype. J is TRBJ1-5 and V is TRBV6-5, with no clear D. This CDR3 region has 12 residues. Germline CDR1 MNHEY, CDR2 SVGAGI. V was cut by 8 bases and J by 7 bases, with 12 bases left in between. DNA of the CDR3: TGTGCCAGCGGAGCCGGGGTACAGCCCCAGCATTTT. Its translation: CASGAGVQPQHF.

The sample holds many counts of this clonotype. This chain uses TRBV28 with TRBJ2-4; D possibly corresponds to TRBD2 (5 bases). Trimming stripped 2 bases from V and 3 bases from J, with 11 bases between. The CDR3 loop spans 15 amino acids. CDR1 and CDR2 (germline): MDHEN, SYDVKM. CDR3 nucleotides: TGTGCCAGCAGTTTAAGAGGACTGGACAAAAACATTCAGTACTTC. This sequence encodes CASSLRGLDKNIQYF. The whole variable domain, remainder taken from reference TRBV28 and TRBJ2-4, is DVKVTQSSRYLVKRTGEKVFLECVQDMDHENMFWYRQDPGLGLRLIYFSYDVKMKEKGDIPEGYSVSREKKERFSLILESASTNQTSMYLCASSLRGLDKNIQYFGAGTRLSVL.

In regard to this clonotype: A much more abundant neighbour one base away suggests this may be a read error. V is TRBV6-2 or TRBV6-3 and J is TRBJ2-3; tentatively, D is TRBD2 (5 bases). This CDR3 spans 14 amino acids. The germline gives CDR1 MNHEY, CDR2 SVGEGT. DNA for the CDR3: TGTGCCAGCAGTTACCTATCTAGCACAGATACGCACTATTTT. As protein: CASSYLSSTDTHYF.

This clonotype has only a few counts. V usage is TRBV12-3 or TRBV12-4 and J usage is TRBJ2-3, with D possibly matching TRBD2 (5 bases). The CDR3 runs 17 residues. With 6 bases removed from V and 0 bases from J, the gap between germline ends came to 19 bases. DNA of the CDR3: TGTGCCAGCAGGCCCCGCTCTAGCTTTCGTAGCACAGATACGCAGTATTTT. It encodes CASRPRSSFRSTDTQYF.

The chain joins TRBV12-3 or TRBV12-4 to TRBJ1-5; TRBD1 agrees at 7 bases. The CDR3 is 15 residues long. The V gene end was trimmed by 4 bases and the J gene end by 6 bases; junction bases not matched to a gene: 9. CDR3 nucleotides: TGTGCCAGCAGTTGGGACAGTAGCAGAGGTCAGCCCCAGCATTTT. Protein: CASSWDSSRGQPQHF.

This clonotype was counted only a few times. The chain has TRBV27 and TRBJ2-7, with D possibly TRBD1 on 5 matching bases. The CDR3 consists of 14 residues. The germline V and J ends were trimmed by 2 bases and 5 bases, with 13 bases remaining between them. Germline CDR1 is MNHEY and CDR2 is SMNVEV (reference sequence). CDR3 region: CASSLEGAVDEQYF. The DNA of the CDR3 is TGTGCCAGCAGTTTAGAAGGGGCTGTCGACGAGCAGTACTTC.

With regard to this clonotype: It may be a read error: a sequence one base away is much more abundant. The rearrangement links TRBV29-1 to TRBJ2-2, with D possibly being TRBD2 (6 bases). The CDR3 length is 14 residues. Germline V gives CDR1 SQVTM, CDR2 ANQGSEA. The CDR3 is CSVAWVSNTGGLFF. The CDR3 DNA reads as TGCAGCGTTGCTTGGGTTTCGAACACCGGGGGGCTGTTTTTT.